One TCR beta chain is described in this entry. Within its sample, this clonotype is medium-sized (0.01 to 0.1%). No much larger clone is present one base from it, and per-base qualities are unavailable. Receptors were amplified or captured by 5' RACE. The run used an Illumina MiSeq. Bulk TCR libraries were prepared with a modified SMART protocol. Per the authors' processing: Selected pRESTO steps were used for read preprocessing, and IMGT/HighV-QUEST was used to assign V, D, J genes and CDR3 junctions. A bulk sequence was kept only when it showed up in at least two replicates with 10 or more cumulative reads. In samples containing more than 20 cells, repertoire diversity was estimated using an undersampling-corrected Shannon index. The public reads were run again by TCRdb, first through fastp at Q25 and then through MiXCR, and only productive beta chains were kept. Every distinct CDR3 protein forms one entry, paired with its most common genes and DNA. What appears here as the V and J calls and clone size reflects TCRdb's work, not the paper's. In this sample the table shows 200 to 300 distinct CDR3 sequences, about 9.1% of which occur a single time. The ten top clones hold 40% to 55% of the sample.

The CDR3 runs 14 residues from the cysteine to the phenylalanine. Only the CDR3 DNA stays, 42 bases, in frame from base 1. Trimming removed 3 bases from V and 9 bases from J, leaving 15 bases between the germline ends. The germline V gene sets CDR1 to SGHDT and CDR2 to YYEEEE. In blood, tetramer-binding CD4+ effector-memory gut-homing T cells were gated as CD3+, CD45RA-, CD62L- and integrin beta7+, with lineage markers excluded. Patients with treated celiac disease who followed a gluten-free diet went through a 14-day oral dietary gluten challenge so that recall of gluten-specific T cells could be studied. Sorting was performed on an Aria II cell sorter as single cells, and bulk sorting was additionally performed when tetramer-positive cells were relatively numerous. Peripheral blood mononuclear cells were isolated using Ficoll density gradient centrifugation and were cryopreserved prior to staining. Before tetramer-binding CD4+ T cells were sorted, thawed cells were stained with a pool of PE-conjugated HLA-DQ:gluten tetramers presenting immunodominant gluten epitopes. After staining with HLA-DQ:gluten tetramers, blood samples were enriched using a tetramer-based method.

The sample originates from a study of T cells during gluten challenge in celiac disease (dated 2017 in TCRdb). For the wider study: During the challenge, blood was drawn at baseline, day 6 and day 14, while duodenal biopsies were taken at baseline and day 14. On the Illumina MiSeq, single-cell libraries were sequenced paired-end 250 bp and bulk libraries were sequenced paired-end 300 bp. On the study overall, not on this receptor specifically: Only a couple of patients with many gluten-specific T cells had their challenge samples analyzed by bulk sequencing. Clonal expansion rose on day 6, as shown by reduced sample-corrected Shannon diversity of circulating gluten-specific T cells. In 7 or 8 patients, 12-44% of single-cell TCR-alpha/beta clonotypes seen at the latest time point had also been present at baseline, compared with roughly 51-55% in the bulk data. The circulating gluten-specific T cells hit their peak on day 6, and the day-6 repertoire seemed to be made up largely of expanded preexisting memory clonotypes.

The chain is assembled from TRBV5-6 and TRBJ2-2; a tentative D match to TRBD1 spans 6 bases. Sample: gluten-specific CD4+ T cells sorted from blood using tetramers, taken at baseline or on day 6, 14 or 28 of gluten challenge (not recorded which). This TCR derives from a female donor with celiac disease. The CDR3 reads as follows: CASSSLLTGRELFF. In nucleotide form, the sequence is TGTGCCAGCAGCTCCTTACTAACAGGGAGGGAGCTGTTTTTT.